The 26 T cell receptor beta chains below come from one sample, sequenced in a study of cytomegalovirus exposure and HLA in healthy donors. The primer mix had 60 Vbeta and 13 Jbeta primers. Measured with immunoSEQ multiplex PCR; TCRdb has only the in-frame clones, and not every one. The table includes about 130,000 clones, roughly four fifths detected once. What was sequenced was PBMCs. These TCRs come from a male donor in good health and CMV-seronegative.

Only a few counts were recorded for this clone. J is TRBJ2-5 and V is TRBV7-9; D uncertain. The V and J ends lost 7 bases and 0 bases respectively, with 15 bases between them. The CDR3 has 15 residues. CDR1 SEHNR and CDR2 FQNEAQ come from the germline V gene (reference sequence). The CDR3 here is CASTLRTWYQETQYF. The CDR3 bases are TGTGCCAGCACCCTGCGCACTTGGTACCAAGAGACCCAGTACTTC.

The gene calls are TRBV5-1 and TRBJ2-3; D is unresolved. CDR3 length equals 16 residues. V lost 6 bases and J lost 2, with 19 bases in between. Germline-derived CDR1 and CDR2 are SGHRS and YFSETQ. The CDR3 sequence: CASTEKVKEITDTQYF. The CDR3 DNA reads TGCGCCAGCACCGAGAAGGTGAAGGAGATCACAGATACGCAGTATTTT.

The chain has TRBV28 and TRBJ2-2; TRBD1 matches 8 bases. Unmatched junction bases numbered 1, after V lost 7 bases and J lost 0 bases. The CDR3 totals 14 residues. Germline CDR1 is MDHEN and CDR2 is SYDVKM. The CDR3 sequence: CASTRGPNTGELFF. In nucleotides, the CDR3 is TGTGCCAGCACCAGGGGGCCGAACACCGGGGAGCTGTTTTTT.

This clone is a singleton in its sample. The chain links TRBV7-9 to TRBJ2-1, with TRBD1 as a possible D gene (6 bases). Trimming took off 5 bases at V and 2 bases at J, with 19 bases between the two ends. Germline lookup yields CDR1 SEHNR and CDR2 FQNEAQ (reference sequence). This CDR3 contains 17 residues. CDR3 DNA: TGTGCCAGCAGCCCTACCAGAGACAGGAACCCCTACAATGAGCAGTTCTTC. It translates to CASSPTRDRNPYNEQFF.

In this sample, this clone turned up a few times. This chain joins TRBV7-9 and TRBJ2-7, with a possible D match to TRBD2 (6 bases). The CDR3 is made up of 16 amino acids. Trimming stripped 5 bases from V and 2 bases from J, with 19 bases between. Germline V CDR1 and CDR2: SEHNR, FQNEAQ (reference sequence). The CDR3 region has the DNA TGTGCCAGCAGCGGAGAGGGACTTACAAACCCCTACGAGCAGTACTTC. As protein: CASSGEGLTNPYEQYF.

This sequence joins TRBV5-1 and TRBJ2-3; 7 nucleotides agree with TRBD1. V lost 0 bases and J lost 1; bases outside the gene matches: 8. In germline, CDR1 is SGHRS, CDR2 YFSETQ. This CDR3 is built from 17 residues. The CDR3 bases are TGCGCCAGCAGCTTGGCCCAAACGGGACAGCGCACAGATACGCAGTATTTT. Encoded protein: CASSLAQTGQRTDTQYF.

The rearrangement links TRBV6-4 to TRBJ1-4; 9 nucleotides line up with TRBD1. The CDR3 consists of 16 residues. The germline gives CDR1 MRHNA, CDR2 SNTAGT. Trimming removed 4 bases from V and 5 bases from J; junction bases left unmatched: 8. CDR3 DNA sequence: TGTGCCAGCAGTGCGATTCCACAGGGGGCGAATGAAAAACTGTTTTTT. Its protein product is CASSAIPQGANEKLFF.

This sequence joins TRBV6-4 and TRBJ2-2; 7 positions match TRBD2. Germline CDR1 is MRHNA and CDR2 is SNTAGT. J lost 3 bases, V lost 5 bases, and 0 bases had no gene match. CDR3 size: 13 residues. The CDR3 DNA sequence: TGTGCCAGCAGTAGCGGGGACACCGGGGAGCTGTTTTTT. Protein: CASSSGDTGELFF.

Written as DNA, the CDR3 is TGTGCCAGCAGTTTTAGGGGAGAGCAGTTCTTC. It yields the protein CASSFRGEQFF. This chain joins TRBV6-5 and TRBJ2-1; possible D gene TRBD1, 5 bases. V was shortened by 4 bases and J by 10 bases, with 8 bases between the two germline ends. The CDR3 extends over 11 amino acids. Germline CDR1 and CDR2: MNHEY and SVGAGI.

V gene TRBV6-5 combines with J gene TRBJ2-2; TRBD2 aligns across 8 bases. With 0 bases clipped from V and 10 bases from J, the junction kept 7 bases outside the gene matches. This CDR3 spans 15 amino acids. Germline lookup yields CDR1 MNHEY and CDR2 SVGAGI. CDR3 bases: TGTGCCAGCAGTTACTCGATGGCGGGAGGTACGGAGCTGTTTTTT. Translating gives CASSYSMAGGTELFF.

The chain links TRBV7-8 to TRBJ2-2; a weak D match, TRBD2 (6 bases). This CDR3 spans 13 amino acids. In germline, CDR1 is SGHVS, CDR2 FQNEAQ. V lost 6 bases to trimming and J lost 8 bases, with 13 bases between them. The chain's CDR3 is CASRGTSVGELFF. The CDR3 DNA follows: TGTGCCAGCAGGGGGACTTCGGTAGGGGAGCTGTTTTTT.

This clone showed up just once. J is TRBJ1-2 and V is TRBV28; D is undetermined. This CDR3 comprises 15 residues. Between the trimmed V and J ends, which lost 8 bases and 8 bases, there was a span of 24 bases. Germline V gene data show CDR1 as MDHEN and CDR2 as SYDVKM. The CDR3 protein is CASAGPGYREWGYTF. CDR3 coding DNA: TGTGCCAGCGCTGGGCCGGGCTACCGGGAATGGGGCTACACCTTC.

This clone appeared a few times. This CDR3 is also generated by other DNA sequences in the sample. The chain combines TRBV9 with TRBJ2-7; 9 bases align to TRBD2. The CDR3 sequence is 15 residues long. With V trimmed by 1 base and J by 0 bases, 2 bases remained unmatched. Germline V gene data show CDR1 as SGDLS and CDR2 as YYNGEE. CDR3 in amino acids: CASSVNSGSSYEQYF. DNA for the CDR3: TGTGCCAGCAGCGTAAATAGCGGGAGCTCCTACGAGCAGTACTTC.

The chain links TRBV11-3 to TRBJ2-1; no reliable D call. V was shortened by 0 bases and J by 0 bases, with 18 bases between the two germline ends. This CDR3 is built from 19 residues. The germline gives CDR1 SGHNT, CDR2 YENEEA. Written as DNA, the CDR3 is TGTGCCAGCAGCTTAGATGGTCAAAACACGCCCTCCTCCTACAATGAGCAGTTCTTC. It translates to CASSLDGQNTPSSYNEQFF.

The genes are TRBV27 and TRBJ2-6; maybe TRBD2 (7 bases). Germline-derived CDR1 and CDR2 are MNHEY and SMNVEV (reference sequence). Trimming took 5 bases from V and 0 from J, leaving 14 bases between them. The CDR3 runs 17 residues. The CDR3 loop is CASSPTGGPSGANVLTF. In DNA form, the CDR3 reads TGTGCCAGCAGTCCGACGGGGGGCCCCTCTGGGGCCAACGTCCTGACTTTC.

The rearrangement uses TRBV4-3 and TRBJ2-2, with D hard to call. This CDR3 has 13 residues. CDR1 and CDR2 (germline): LGHNA, YSLEER. The ends were cut back, 4 bases at V and 7 bases at J, with 10 bases in the middle. CDR3 protein: CASSPLSNGELFF. The DNA of the CDR3 is TGCGCCAGCAGCCCCCTCAGTAACGGGGAGCTGTTTTTT.

As DNA, the CDR3 is TGTGCCAGCAGTTTATTAAGGGGACAGAAAAACATTCAGTACTTC. Protein sequence: CASSLLRGQKNIQYF. The V gene is TRBV28, the J gene TRBJ2-4; 7 nucleotides align to TRBD1. CDR3 length equals 15 residues. V was pared by 1 base and J by 4 bases, with 4 bases of the junction left unmatched. The germline V gene encodes CDR1 MDHEN and CDR2 SYDVKM.

CDR3 sequence (DNA): TGCGCCAGCAGCTTGGAGGGGTTAGAGTCGGAGACCCAGTACTTC. This translates into CASSLEGLESETQYF. The chain combines TRBV5-1 with TRBJ2-5, with D possibly matching TRBD1 (5 bases). V was pared by 0 bases and J by 5 bases, with 14 bases between. The CDR3 runs 15 residues. Germline V gene sequence: CDR1 SGHRS, CDR2 YFSETQ.

The J gene is TRBJ1-5, the V gene TRBV6-4; tentative D call: TRBD1 (5 bases). CDR1 is MRHNA, CDR2 SNTAGT, per germline. The CDR3 totals 16 residues. V lost 3 bases and J lost 0, with 12 bases in between. The DNA of the CDR3 is TGTGCCAGCAGTGAGGGGGGGTTGGTTAGCAATCAGCCCCAGCATTTT. It translates to CASSEGGLVSNQPQHF.

The chain recombines TRBV4-2 with TRBJ1-2; D call uncertain. CDR1 and CDR2 (germline): LGHNA, YNFKEQ. The V end lost 0 bases, the J end lost 7 bases, and 18 bases lay between the germline ends. This CDR3 comprises 16 residues. The CDR3 bases are TGTGCCAGCAGCCAAGATCTGGACTCCTCCGTCCTTGGCTACACCTTC. Residues: CASSQDLDSSVLGYTF.

V usage is TRBV29-1 and J usage is TRBJ2-2; 9 bases map to TRBD2. V was clipped by 7 bases and J by 5 bases; unmatched bases: 17. The CDR3 extends over 17 amino acids. Germline V gene data show CDR1 as SQVTM and CDR2 as ANQGSEA. The CDR3 loop is CSANKLASGTRTGELFF. The CDR3 nucleotides are TGCAGCGCTAATAAGCTGGCTAGCGGGACACGAACCGGGGAGCTGTTTTTT.

This clone was observed a handful of times. CDR3 bases: TGTGCCAGCAGCCCATCTGCAGCGAACACCGGGGAGCTGTTTTTT. This translates into CASSPSAANTGELFF. The genes are TRBV7-6 and TRBJ2-2; D call uncertain. Trimming removed 5 bases at V and 0 bases at J, with 10 bases between. The CDR3 is made up of 15 amino acids. From germline, CDR1 is SGHVS and CDR2 FNYEAQ.

In this sample, this clone turned up a few times. V is TRBV6-5 and J is TRBJ2-1; TRBD1 is a possible D gene (6 bases). The CDR3 extends over 15 amino acids. The V gene's germline CDR1 is MNHEY and CDR2 SVGAGI. V was shortened by 0 bases and J by 8 bases, with 14 bases between the two germline ends. CDR3 in DNA: TGTGCCAGCAGTTACTCGCAGGGGTCCCTACATGAGCAGTTCTTC. It is translated as CASSYSQGSLHEQFF.

V and J are TRBV6-6 and TRBJ1-6, with D unresolved. Trimming cost V 2 bases and J 7 bases, with 3 bases left between them. Germline lookup yields CDR1 MNHNY and CDR2 SVGAGI (reference sequence). This CDR3 has 12 residues. The CDR3 sequence is CASSYTNSPLHF. In DNA form, the CDR3 reads TGTGCCAGCAGTTACACAAATTCACCCCTCCACTTT.

V and J are TRBV4-3 and TRBJ2-7; 12 bases match TRBD2. With V trimmed by 1 base and J by 7 bases, 5 bases remained unmatched. CDR3 length: 15 amino acids. Per germline, CDR1 LGHNA and CDR2 YSLEER. CDR3 sequence (DNA): TGCGCCAGCAGCCAAGGACTAGCGGGGGTCGATGAGCAGTACTTC. It encodes CASSQGLAGVDEQYF.

The chain recombines TRBV18 with TRBJ2-1, with TRBD1 matching over 12 bases. CDR1 is KGHSH, CDR2 LQKENI, per germline. The junction had 6 bases not matched to a gene; V was cut back by 3 bases and J by 9 bases. The CDR3 is 15 amino acids. The CDR3 DNA reads as TGTGCCAGCTCACCCTCCGGGACAGGGGGCGGTGAGCAGTTCTTC. Translated, it gives CASSPSGTGGGEQFF.